This T cell receptor beta chain was identified in a study of early T cells in non-severe SARS-CoV-2 infection. Looking at the study overall: Whole-blood bulk RNA, unsorted, was sequenced, and chains were unpaired. Points from the study as a whole: Clonotype matching in VDJdb favored anti-spike CD8 responses and did not capture private and CD4 specificities.

This clonotype has a count of ten or more. The target antigen is unknown. Individual cDNA molecules carried attached unique molecular identifiers. TCRdb reanalysed the 5' RACE reads using MiXCR and keeps one entry per CDR3 protein. The table records around 81,000 distinct CDR3 sequences, roughly 13% of them present only once. The CDR3 totals 16 residues. The germline CDR1 and CDR2 sequences are MDHEN and SYDVKM. V lost 5 bases and J lost 2; bases outside the gene matches: 5. The chain is built from TRBV28 and TRBJ2-4, with 11 bases identical to TRBD1. The sample taken for sequencing was whole blood. The sequence was collected from an adult who was a healthcare worker with PCR-confirmed SARS-CoV-2 infection or an uninfected control (not recorded which). The CDR3 is CASSTGTGGSKNIQYF. The CDR3 nucleotides read TGTGCCAGCAGTACCGGGACAGGGGGTTCCAAAAACATTCAGTACTTC.